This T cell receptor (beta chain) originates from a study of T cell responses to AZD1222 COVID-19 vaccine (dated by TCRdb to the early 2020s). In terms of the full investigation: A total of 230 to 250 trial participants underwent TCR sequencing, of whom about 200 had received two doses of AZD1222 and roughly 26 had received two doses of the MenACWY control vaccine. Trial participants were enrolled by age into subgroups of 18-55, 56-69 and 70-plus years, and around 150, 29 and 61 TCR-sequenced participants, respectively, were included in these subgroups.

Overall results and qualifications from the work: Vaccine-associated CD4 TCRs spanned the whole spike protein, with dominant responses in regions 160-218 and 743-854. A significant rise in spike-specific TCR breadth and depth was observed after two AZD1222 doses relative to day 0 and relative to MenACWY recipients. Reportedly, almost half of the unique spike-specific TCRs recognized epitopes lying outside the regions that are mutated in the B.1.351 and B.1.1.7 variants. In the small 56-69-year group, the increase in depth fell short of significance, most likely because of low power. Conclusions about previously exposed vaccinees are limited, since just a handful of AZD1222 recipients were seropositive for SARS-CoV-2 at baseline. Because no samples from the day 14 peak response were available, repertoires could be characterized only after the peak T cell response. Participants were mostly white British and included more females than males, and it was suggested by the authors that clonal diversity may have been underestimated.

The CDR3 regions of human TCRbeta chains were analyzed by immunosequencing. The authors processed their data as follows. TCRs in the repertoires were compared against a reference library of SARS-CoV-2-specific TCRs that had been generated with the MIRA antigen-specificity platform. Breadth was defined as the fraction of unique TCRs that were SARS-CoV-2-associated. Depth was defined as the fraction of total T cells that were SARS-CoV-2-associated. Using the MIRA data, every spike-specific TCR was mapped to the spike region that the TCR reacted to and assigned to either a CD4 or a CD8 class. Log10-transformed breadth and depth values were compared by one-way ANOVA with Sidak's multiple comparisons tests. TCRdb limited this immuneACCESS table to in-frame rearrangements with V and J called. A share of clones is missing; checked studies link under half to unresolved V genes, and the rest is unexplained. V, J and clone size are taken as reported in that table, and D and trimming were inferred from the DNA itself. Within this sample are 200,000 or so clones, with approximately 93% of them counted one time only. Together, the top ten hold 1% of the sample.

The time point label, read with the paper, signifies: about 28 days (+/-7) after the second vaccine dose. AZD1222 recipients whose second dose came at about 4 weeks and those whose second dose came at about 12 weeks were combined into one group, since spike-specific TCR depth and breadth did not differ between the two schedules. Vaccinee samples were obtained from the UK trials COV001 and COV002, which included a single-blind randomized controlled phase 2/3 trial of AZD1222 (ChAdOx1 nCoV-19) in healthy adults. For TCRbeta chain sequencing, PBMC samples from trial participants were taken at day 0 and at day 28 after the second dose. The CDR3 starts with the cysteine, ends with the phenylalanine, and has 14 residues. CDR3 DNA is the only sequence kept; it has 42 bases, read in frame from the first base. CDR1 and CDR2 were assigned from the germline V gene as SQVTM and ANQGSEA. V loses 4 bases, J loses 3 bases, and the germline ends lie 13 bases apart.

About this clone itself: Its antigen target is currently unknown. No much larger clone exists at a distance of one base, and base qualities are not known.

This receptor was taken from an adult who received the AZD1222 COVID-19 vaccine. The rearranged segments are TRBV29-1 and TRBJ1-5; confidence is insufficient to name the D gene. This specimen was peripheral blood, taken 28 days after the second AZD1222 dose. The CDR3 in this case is CSVVEGGYNQPQHF. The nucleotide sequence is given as TGCAGCGTTGTAGAGGGAGGTTACAATCAGCCCCAGCATTTT.